Below are 29 T cell receptor beta chains sequenced from a single sample in a study of cytomegalovirus exposure and HLA in healthy donors. This PCR relied on a set of 60 Vbeta primers and 13 Jbeta primers. Assay used: immunoSEQ multiplex PCR; TCRdb lists only in-frame clones, some missing. This repertoire shows about 180,000 clones, 84% found once; its top ten account for less than 0.4%. Source material: PBMCs. Receptor source: a boy aged 2 to 10 in good health and CMV-seronegative.

The CDR3 region is CASSEFPRTALYGYTF. CDR3 sequence (DNA): TGTGCCAGCAGTGAGTTTCCACGGACAGCCCTATATGGCTACACCTTC. The chain has TRBV6-1 and TRBJ1-2, with D possibly TRBD1 on 6 matching bases. Between the trimmed V and J ends, which lost 3 bases and 5 bases, there was a span of 19 bases. The CDR3 covers 16 residues. Per germline, CDR1 MNHNS and CDR2 SASEGT.

In its sample, this clone was seen once. The chain carries TRBV6-1 and TRBJ1-1, with D possibly TRBD1 on 6 matching bases. The germline V gene has CDR1 MNHNS and CDR2 SASEGT. V dropped 6 bases and J dropped 0 bases, with 14 bases sitting between them. The CDR3 contains 15 residues. DNA of the CDR3: TGTGCCAGCAGGGGGGGGACATCAATGAACACTGAAGCTTTCTTT. Protein sequence: CASRGGTSMNTEAFF.

The chain couples TRBV5-1 to TRBJ2-3, with D maybe TRBD2 (5 bases). The CDR3 sequence is 14 residues long. CDR1 and CDR2 (germline): SGHRS, YFSETQ. V lost 4 bases and J lost 0, with 9 bases in between. CDR3 sequence (DNA): TGCGCCAGCAGCCTTAGCGCTAGCACAGATACGCAGTATTTT. Translating it yields CASSLSASTDTQYF.

The chain uses TRBV4-1 and TRBJ2-1; 7 bases fit TRBD1. Trimming at V came to 6 bases and at J to 3 bases, leaving 5 bases not matched to a gene. Germline CDR1 MGHRA, CDR2 YSYEKL. This CDR3 spans 14 amino acids. CDR3 protein: CASSPGGYYNEQFF. The CDR3 region has the DNA TGCGCCAGCAGTCCAGGGGGTTACTACAATGAGCAGTTCTTC.

The chain carries TRBV16 and TRBJ1-2; the match to TRBD1 covers 9 bases. The germline gives CDR1 KGHSY, CDR2 FQNENV. The CDR3 consists of 13 residues. With V trimmed by 7 bases and J by 8 bases, 8 bases remained unmatched. The CDR3 loop is CASTRGDRDGYTF. The DNA of the CDR3 is TGTGCCAGCACCCGGGGGGACAGGGACGGCTACACCTTC.

The CDR3 here is CASSKVTGDTEAFF. The CDR3, as DNA: TGTGCCAGCAGCAAGGTGACAGGGGACACTGAAGCTTTCTTT. This sequence joins TRBV21-1 and TRBJ1-1; TRBD1, the table's D call, was not compared with the DNA. TRBV21-1 constitutes a pseudogene. CDR3 length: 14 amino acids.

The rearrangement links TRBV7-8 to TRBJ1-5; 8 bases line up with TRBD1. CDR1 and CDR2 (germline): SGHVS, FQNEAQ. Trimming took 4 bases from V and 0 from J; bases not matched to a gene: 5. The CDR3 is 16 amino acids. The DNA for the CDR3 is TGTGCCAGCAGCTCCCGGGACAGGAATAGCAATCAGCCCCAGCATTTT. As protein: CASSSRDRNSNQPQHF.

The J gene is TRBJ2-3, the V gene TRBV27; D ambiguous. There are 15 residues in the CDR3. The V end was cut by 3 bases, the J end by 4 bases, with 14 bases between. Per germline, CDR1 MNHEY and CDR2 SMNVEV (reference sequence). CDR3 sequence (DNA): TGTGCCAGCAGTTTGGGTGCGAGCGCCGCAGATACGCAGTATTTT. Its translation is CASSLGASAADTQYF.

The rearrangement links TRBV12-2 to TRBJ2-7; the table gives TRBD1 as D, unverified against the DNA. TRBV12-2 is labeled a pseudogene. This CDR3 contains 16 residues. The CDR3 nucleotides are TGTGCAAGTCGCTCCGCCAGGGGGCGGGTCTTTTACGAGCAGTACTTC. Translated, it gives CASRSARGRVFYEQYF.

This clone was seen more than once but under ten times. V and J are TRBV5-6 and TRBJ1-1; D is perhaps TRBD1 (5 bases). Deletions cut 8 bases from V and 8 bases from J, with 13 bases between. The length of the CDR3 is 11 residues. Germline V CDR1 and CDR2: SGHDT, YYEEEE. The CDR3: CASNKGAEAFF. CDR3 nucleotides: TGTGCCAGTAATAAAGGGGCCGAAGCTTTCTTT.

The rearrangement joins TRBV18 to TRBJ2-1; 9 bases are shared with TRBD2. V trimming: 0 bases; J trimming: 2 bases; junction bases outside the gene matches: 2. The CDR3 contains 16 residues. The germline gives CDR1 KGHSH, CDR2 LQKENI. The CDR3 DNA is TGTGCCAGCTCACCACCTTCTAGCGGGGCCTACAATGAGCAGTTCTTC. This codes for CASSPPSSGAYNEQFF.

The CDR3 is CSVEPLRTGVNYGYTF. DNA for the CDR3: TGCAGCGTTGAACCGTTGAGGACAGGGGTGAACTATGGCTACACCTTC. The gene calls are TRBV29-1 and TRBJ1-2, with 9 bases identical to TRBD1. The CDR3 is made up of 16 amino acids. J lost 2 bases, V lost 2 bases, and 9 bases had no gene match. The germline gives CDR1 SQVTM, CDR2 ANQGSEA.

The CDR3 here is CASSPTGERYGYTF. Here the CDR3 DNA reads TGTGCCAGCTCACCTACAGGGGAGCGCTATGGCTACACCTTC. This chain links TRBV18 with TRBJ1-2; 7 positions match TRBD1. The V segment lost 3 bases and the J segment 4 bases; nucleotides outside the gene matches: 5. The CDR3 spans 14 residues. Germline V gene lookup returns CDR1 KGHSH and CDR2 LQKENI.

As concerns this clone: The junction does not match germline at one end; this may be a read error. This chain uses TRBV7-9 with TRBJ1-5; D is uncertain. CDR1 is SEHNR and CDR2 is FQNEAQ in the germline V gene (reference sequence). The CDR3 consists of 13 residues. This CDR3 is CSSSLASNQPQHF. CDR3 bases: TGTTCCAGCAGCCTGGCCAGCAATCAGCCCCAGCATTTT.

V gene TRBV11-2 combines with J gene TRBJ2-3; the D gene is possibly TRBD1 (6 bases). Germline values: CDR1 SGHAT, CDR2 FQNNGV. The CDR3 is made up of 14 amino acids. V was shortened by 7 bases and J by 4 bases, with 15 bases between the two germline ends. The CDR3 protein is CASNRPQGSDTQYF. CDR3 nucleotide sequence: TGTGCCAGCAACCGACCCCAGGGGTCAGATACGCAGTATTTT. The whole variable domain, filled in from reference TRBV11-2 and TRBJ2-3, reads EAGVAQSPRYKIIEKRQSVAFWCNPISGHATLYWYQQILGQGPKLLIQFQNNGVVDDSQLPKDRFSAERLKGVDSTLKIQPAKLEDSAVYLCASNRPQGSDTQYFGPGTRLTVL.

The chain uses TRBV5-1 and TRBJ2-1; TRBD1 matches at 9 bases. The CDR3 sequence is 16 residues long. Germline lookup yields CDR1 SGHRS and CDR2 YFSETQ. V lost 0 bases and J lost 7; bases outside the gene matches: 8. The CDR3 spells CASSLAPGQGKNEQFF. CDR3 coding DNA: TGCGCCAGCAGCTTGGCACCGGGACAGGGTAAGAATGAGCAGTTCTTC.

The chain joins TRBV19 to TRBJ1-1; tentative D call: TRBD1 (6 bases). Germline V gene lookup returns CDR1 LNHDA and CDR2 SQIVND (reference sequence). The CDR3 sequence is 15 residues long. V was clipped by 7 bases and J by 4 bases, with 19 bases between them. In DNA form, the CDR3 reads TGTGCCAGTACTAGAAGTAGGGGGATTAGCACTGAAGCTTTCTTT. Translated, it gives CASTRSRGISTEAFF.

The chain couples TRBV6-5 to TRBJ2-1; 8 bases are shared with TRBD2. Germline loops: CDR1 MNHEY, CDR2 SVGAGI. J was trimmed by 5 bases and V by 6 bases; bases with no gene match: 9. The CDR3 has 15 residues. As DNA, the CDR3 is TGTGCCAGCAGCAGGTCCGGGACTAGGAACAATGAGCAGTTCTTC. It encodes CASSRSGTRNNEQFF.

V gene TRBV10-3 combines with J gene TRBJ1-4; 9 positions match TRBD1. Germline loops: CDR1 ENHRY, CDR2 SYGVKD. The V gene end was trimmed by 2 bases and the J gene end by 1 base; junction bases not matched to a gene: 5. This CDR3 is 17 amino acids long. This chain's CDR3 is CAISEPPGQGTNEKLFF. Written as DNA, the CDR3 is TGTGCCATCAGTGAGCCGCCGGGACAGGGAACTAATGAAAAACTGTTTTTT.

The J gene is TRBJ1-6, the V gene TRBV6-1, with D uncertain. The CDR3 totals 13 residues. Trimming removed 1 base at V and 10 bases at J, with 8 bases between. Looked up from germline, CDR1 is MNHNS and CDR2 is SASEGT. The CDR3 nucleotides are TGTGCCAGCAGTGAAGTCAGCGTATCACCCCTCCACTTT. This codes for CASSEVSVSPLHF.

The rearrangement joins TRBV9 to TRBJ2-3, with 8 bases identical to TRBD2. The junction had 7 bases not matched to a gene; V was cut back by 2 bases and J by 5 bases. Germline CDR1 and CDR2: SGDLS and YYNGEE. The CDR3 runs 15 residues. The CDR3 is CASSVRGGRRDTQYF. The DNA for the CDR3 is TGTGCCAGCAGCGTCCGGGGCGGGAGGAGAGATACGCAGTATTTT.

This sequence joins TRBV7-2 and TRBJ2-5; no clear D. The end of the DNA aligns better with TRBJ2-7, so the J call may be wrong. The length of the CDR3 is 13 residues. Per germline, CDR1 SGHTA and CDR2 FQGNSA. CDR3 DNA sequence: TGTGCCAGCAGCTTACTAGTCCCGTACGAGCAGTACTTC. Its protein product is CASSLLVPYEQYF.

The CDR3 coding sequence is TGTGCCAGCGGCAGGGGCCTGAACTCCTACGAGCAGTACTTC. Translating it yields CASGRGLNSYEQYF. The chain combines TRBV27 with TRBJ2-7; D may be TRBD1 (6 bases). Germline V gene sequence: CDR1 MNHEY, CDR2 SMNVEV (reference sequence). The CDR3 runs to 14 residues. The ends were cut back, 8 bases at V and 0 bases at J, with 14 bases in the middle.

This CDR3 is CASSPSGEQYF. The CDR3 DNA is TGTGCCAGCAGCCCCTCGGGGGAGCAGTACTTC. The chain combines TRBV28 with TRBJ2-7; maybe TRBD2 (5 bases). Germline V gene lookup returns CDR1 MDHEN and CDR2 SYDVKM. The germline V and J ends were trimmed by 6 bases and 7 bases, with 10 bases remaining between them. This CDR3 has 11 amino acids.

The chain uses TRBV10-3 and TRBJ2-7; possible D gene TRBD1, 5 bases. The V end was cut by 1 base, the J end by 4 bases, with 8 bases between. Per germline, CDR1 ENHRY and CDR2 SYGVKD. The CDR3 totals 13 residues. In nucleotides, the CDR3 is TGTGCCATCAGTGAGTTAAACAGGTACGAGCAGTACTTC. Encoded protein: CAISELNRYEQYF.

The chain has TRBV27 and TRBJ1-2, with D unclear. V was cut by 0 bases and J by 2 bases, with 7 bases left in between. The CDR3 length is 14 residues. CDR1 is MNHEY, CDR2 SMNVEV, per germline (reference sequence). CDR3 sequence: CASSLSSVNYGYTF. The CDR3 bases are TGTGCCAGCAGTTTATCATCCGTGAACTATGGCTACACCTTC.

The rearrangement joins TRBV5-4 to TRBJ2-2; possible D gene TRBD2, 5 bases. This CDR3 region has 16 residues. CDR1 SGHNT and CDR2 YYREEE come from the germline V gene (reference sequence). V lost 0 bases and J 3 bases, leaving 12 bases between the germline ends. This CDR3 reads CASSLARGLDTGELFF. In nucleotides, the CDR3 is TGTGCCAGCAGCTTGGCCCGGGGTTTGGACACCGGGGAGCTGTTTTTT.

This clone occurred a few times. The chain carries TRBV4-2 and TRBJ2-1, with 7 bases lining up with TRBD2. J lost 5 bases, V lost 3 bases, and 10 bases had no gene match. The germline CDR1 and CDR2 sequences are LGHNA and YNFKEQ. The CDR3 sequence is 16 residues long. CDR3 bases: TGTGCCAGCAGCCATCTTGGGGGGGAGCGGGACAATGAGCAGTTCTTC. It translates to CASSHLGGERDNEQFF.

V is TRBV30 and J is TRBJ1-1, with 8 bases lining up with TRBD1. V was pared by 1 base and J by 4 bases, with 11 bases of the junction left unmatched. Looked up from germline, CDR1 is GTSNPN and CDR2 is SVGIG (reference sequence). The length of the CDR3 is 16 residues. Written as DNA, the CDR3 is TGTGCCTGGAGTGAAGGACAGGGCTATTTAAGCACTGAAGCTTTCTTT. As protein: CAWSEGQGYLSTEAFF.